This T cell receptor (beta chain) was sequenced in a study of CD8 T cells in ankylosing spondylitis. Note on this clonotype: Its antigen is undetermined.

V was shortened by 5 bases and J by 3 bases, with 14 bases between the two germline ends. The CDR3 is 13 residues long. Germline lookup yields CDR1 DFQATT and CDR2 SNEGSKA (reference sequence). Study conclusions and caveats: Significant enrichment of disease-linked clones was reportedly seen in matched ankylosing spondylitis synovial fluid. Earlier studies detected some motif variants in reactive arthritis synovial fluid and blood. Disease-associated clonotypes exhibited CD8+ identity and were relatively infrequent in peripheral blood. There was a TCR beta motif, made of several highly homologous variants, that appeared characteristic of ankylosing spondylitis blood.

TCRdb independently ran MiXCR on the 5' RACE reads; one entry per CDR3 protein. The sample yields 200,000 to 300,000 distinct CDR3 sequences, under 30% seen once. This chain links TRBV20-1 with TRBJ2-7, with a weak D call TRBD1 (5 bases). This receptor was taken from a male donor with ankylosing spondylitis or in good health (not recorded which). Specimen: blood, either unsorted or a sorted T cell fraction (not recorded which). Here the CDR3 reads CSAEGAGNYEQYF. The DNA for the CDR3 is TGCAGTGCTGAAGGGGCAGGAAACTACGAGCAGTACTTC.